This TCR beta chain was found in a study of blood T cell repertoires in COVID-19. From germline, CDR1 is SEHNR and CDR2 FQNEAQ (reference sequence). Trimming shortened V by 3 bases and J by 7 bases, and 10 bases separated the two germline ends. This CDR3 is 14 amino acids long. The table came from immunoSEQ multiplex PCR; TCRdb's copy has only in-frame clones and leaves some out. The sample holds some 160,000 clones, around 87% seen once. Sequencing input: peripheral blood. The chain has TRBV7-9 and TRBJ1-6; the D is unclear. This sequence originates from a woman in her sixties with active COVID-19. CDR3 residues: CASSFWQENSPLHF. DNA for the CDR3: TGTGCCAGCAGCTTTTGGCAGGAAAATTCACCCCTCCACTTT.